Listed below are T cell receptor beta chains from one sample, sequenced in a study of cytomegalovirus exposure and HLA in healthy donors. The protocol was immunoSEQ multiplex PCR, while the TCRdb copy is restricted to in-frame clones and leaves out a portion. The data show 30,000 to 40,000 clones, 90% to 95% seen once. Sequenced material: PBMCs. These receptors were obtained from a woman under 30 in good health and CMV-seronegative. Each CDR3 is given with its conserved first and last residue. D genes are given only for firm matches. Clone size, where shown, is once, few, many, or a class for clones that have expanded.

size: -; V: TRBV7-9; J: TRBJ2-4; D: TRBD2; CDR3: CASESGLAGPKNIQYF; DNA: TGTGCCAGTGAATCCGGACTAGCGGGACCGAAAAACATTCAGTACTTC
size: -; V: TRBV4-3; J: TRBJ1-2; D: -; CDR3: CASSQENRASYTF; DNA: TGCGCCAGCAGCCAGGAGAACAGGGCCAGCTACACCTTC
size: -; V: TRBV20-1; J: TRBJ1-1; D: -; CDR3: CSARGQGEAFF; DNA: TGCAGTGCTAGAGGGCAGGGTGAAGCTTTCTTT
size: -; V: TRBV6-1; J: TRBJ1-1; D: -; CDR3: CASSAYPNTEAFF; DNA: TGTGCCAGCAGCGCGTACCCGAACACTGAAGCTTTCTTT
size: -; V: TRBV6-1; J: TRBJ2-3; D: -; CDR3: CASSEDVAYPSTDTQYF; DNA: TGTGCCAGCAGTGAAGACGTCGCCTACCCTAGCACAGATACGCAGTATTTT
size: -; V: TRBV27; J: TRBJ1-2; D: TRBD1; CDR3: CASSDRGYGYTF; DNA: TGTGCCAGCAGCGACAGGGGATATGGCTACACCTTC
size: -; V: TRBV9; J: TRBJ2-2; D: -; CDR3: CASSVQGLGQGTTRELFF; DNA: TGTGCCAGCAGCGTCCAGGGACTAGGACAGGGGACCACCAGGGAGCTGTTTTTT
size: -; V: TRBV5-8; J: TRBJ1-2; D: -; CDR3: CASEPRTAFRYGYTF; DNA: TGTGCCAGCGAGCCTCGGACAGCGTTTCGCTATGGCTACACCTTC
size: -; V: TRBV4-1; J: TRBJ2-2; D: -; CDR3: CASSQDGGDYTGELFF; DNA: TGCGCCAGCAGCCAAGATGGAGGGGACTACACCGGGGAGCTGTTTTTT
size: -; V: TRBV19; J: TRBJ1-5; D: TRBD1; CDR3: CASSIATGDSGQPQHF; DNA: TGTGCCAGTAGTATAGCCACAGGGGACTCGGGACAGCCCCAGCATTTT
size: -; V: TRBV28; J: TRBJ1-4; D: TRBD1; CDR3: CASSDPTGGVEKLFF; DNA: TGTGCCAGCAGCGACCCGACAGGGGGAGTCGAAAAACTGTTTTTT
size: -; V: TRBV7-3; J: TRBJ2-1; D: TRBD2; CDR3: CASSLNSGRAINEQFF; DNA: TGTGCCAGCAGTCTCAATAGCGGGAGGGCCATTAATGAGCAGTTCTTC
size: -; V: TRBV4-2; J: TRBJ2-7; D: -; CDR3: CASSLGGVYEQYF; DNA: TGTGCCAGCAGTCTTGGAGGTGTCTACGAGCAGTACTTC
size: -; V: TRBV4-1; J: TRBJ2-6; D: -; CDR3: CASSQDLSSGANVLTF; DNA: TGCGCCAGCAGCCAAGATCTGAGCTCTGGGGCCAACGTCCTGACTTTC
size: -; V: TRBV28; J: TRBJ2-5; D: -; CDR3: CASTPMGGGQETQYF; DNA: TGTGCCAGCACTCCGATGGGAGGAGGGCAAGAGACCCAGTACTTC
size: -; V: TRBV9; J: TRBJ1-2; D: -; CDR3: CASSLRGHGYTF; DNA: TGTGCCAGCAGCCTCCGAGGGCATGGCTACACCTTC
size: once; V: TRBV11-3; J: TRBJ2-2; D: TRBD2; CDR3: CASSLGLGGLASPGELFF; DNA: TGTGCCAGCAGCTTAGGACTTGGAGGACTAGCGAGTCCCGGGGAGCTGTTTTTT
size: -; V: TRBV6-5; J: TRBJ2-7; D: TRBD1; CDR3: CASSYSQGATYEQYF; DNA: TGTGCCAGCAGTTACTCACAGGGGGCGACCTACGAGCAGTACTTC
size: -; V: TRBV30; J: TRBJ1-2; D: -; CDR3: CAWSRNRQATYGYTF; DNA: TGTGCCTGGAGTCGTAACCGTCAGGCTACCTATGGCTACACCTTC